The clone carrying this T cell receptor (beta chain) appeared once. The record originates from a study of Graves' ophthalmopathy and Graves' hyperthyroidism. RNA transcripts served as template for amplifying TCR beta CDR3 sequences. Second-round multiplex PCR came after a first-round RT-PCR that employed HTBI primers. TCRdb used MiXCR to reprocess the multiplex PCR reads, holding one entry per CDR3 protein. The data show about 500,000 distinct CDR3 sequences, under 40% seen once. In germline, CDR1 is LNHNV, CDR2 YYDKDF (reference sequence). CDR3 length: 16 amino acids. The V and J ends lost 5 bases and 5 bases, in that order; junction bases with no gene match: 10.

The receptor comes from an adult man with Graves' hyperthyroidism. Sequencing was carried out using peripheral blood or thyroid tissue (not recorded which). The chain links TRBV15 to TRBJ1-1; 11 bases map to TRBD1. The DNA for the CDR3 is TGTGCCACCAGCGGGCTCGGGACAGGGGGGACGACTGAAGCTTTCTTT. It yields the protein CATSGLGTGGTTEAFF.